This TCR beta chain was recovered during a study of cytomegalovirus exposure and HLA in healthy donors. The study ran its PCR with 60 Vbeta and 13 Jbeta primers. The repertoire was sequenced with immunoSEQ multiplex PCR; TCRdb's copy has only in-frame clones and lacks some. In the table there are about 130,000 clones, around 74% of which are singletons. This CDR3 spans 15 amino acids. The germline V gene encodes CDR1 MNHNY and CDR2 SVGAGI (reference sequence). Trimming at V came to 7 bases and at J to 6 bases, leaving 15 bases not matched to a gene. The source material was PBMCs. The source is a man younger than 40 in good health and CMV-seronegative. The chain couples TRBV6-6 to TRBJ2-7, with 7 nucleotides matching TRBD2. CDR3 DNA sequence: TGTGCCAGCACCCTTATACGAACTAGCGACGGCGAGCAGTACTTC. Translating it yields CASTLIRTSDGEQYF.